This T cell receptor (beta chain) is drawn from a study of blood T cell repertoires in COVID-19. Study context: T cells, B-cell-depleted T cells, or PBMCs supplied cDNA or gDNA.

CDR1 is SGHRS, CDR2 YFSETQ, per germline. The V and J ends lost 3 bases and 3 bases, in that order; junction bases with no gene match: 11. This CDR3 region has 18 residues. Sequencing used immunoSEQ multiplex PCR; TCRdb keeps in-frame clones, though not all of them. The sample carries about 83,000 clones, roughly 88% recorded once. The TCR comes from a human donor in a cohort sampled during active COVID-19. V is TRBV5-1 and J is TRBJ2-1; 11 bases fit TRBD2. Sequencing was done on a sample of peripheral blood. DNA for the CDR3: TGCGCCAGCAGCTCTAGCTCAAACGGACTAGCGGGCTACAATGAGCAGTTCTTC. Amino acid sequence: CASSSSSNGLAGYNEQFF.